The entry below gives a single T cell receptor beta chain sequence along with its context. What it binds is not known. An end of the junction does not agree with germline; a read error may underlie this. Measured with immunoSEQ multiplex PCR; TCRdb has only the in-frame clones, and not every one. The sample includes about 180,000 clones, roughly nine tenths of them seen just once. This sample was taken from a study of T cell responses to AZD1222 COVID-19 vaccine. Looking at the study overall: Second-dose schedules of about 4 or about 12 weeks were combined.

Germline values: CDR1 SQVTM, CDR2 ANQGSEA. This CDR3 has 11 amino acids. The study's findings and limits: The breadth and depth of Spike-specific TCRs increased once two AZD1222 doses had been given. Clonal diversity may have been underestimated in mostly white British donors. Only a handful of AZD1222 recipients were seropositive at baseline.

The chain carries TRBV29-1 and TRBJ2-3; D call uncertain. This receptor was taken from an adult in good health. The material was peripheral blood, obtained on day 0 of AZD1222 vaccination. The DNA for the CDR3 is TGCAGCGGTGAAGGGTCAGATACGCAGTATTTT. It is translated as CSGEGSDTQYF.